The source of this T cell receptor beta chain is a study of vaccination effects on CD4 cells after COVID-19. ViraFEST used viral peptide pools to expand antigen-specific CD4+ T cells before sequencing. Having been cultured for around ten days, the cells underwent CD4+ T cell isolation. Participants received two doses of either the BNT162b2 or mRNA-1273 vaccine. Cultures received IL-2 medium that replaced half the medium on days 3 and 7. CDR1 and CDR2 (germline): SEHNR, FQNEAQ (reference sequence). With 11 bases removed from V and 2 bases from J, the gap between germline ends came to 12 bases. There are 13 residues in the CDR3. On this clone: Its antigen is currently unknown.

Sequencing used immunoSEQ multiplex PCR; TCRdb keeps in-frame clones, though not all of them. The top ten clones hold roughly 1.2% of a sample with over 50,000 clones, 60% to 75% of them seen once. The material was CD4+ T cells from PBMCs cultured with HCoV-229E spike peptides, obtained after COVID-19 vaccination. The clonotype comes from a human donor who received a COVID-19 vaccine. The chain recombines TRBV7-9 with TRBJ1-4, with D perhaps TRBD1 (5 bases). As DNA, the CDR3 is TGTGCCGGCGGGACCTCGACTAATGAAAAACTGTTTTTT. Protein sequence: CAGGTSTNEKLFF.